Listed here are 24 T cell receptor beta chains from one sample, sequenced in a study of T cell responses to AZD1222 COVID-19 vaccine. Libraries were prepared by immunoSEQ multiplex PCR; TCRdb keeps only in-frame clonotypes and omits some of them. The repertoire holds around 180,000 clones, with 75% to 95% as singletons. Here the sequenced sample was peripheral blood, taken on day 0 of AZD1222 vaccination. The source of these receptors is an adult in good health.

The rearrangement links TRBV6-5 to TRBJ1-5; perhaps TRBD1 as D (6 bases). In germline, CDR1 is MNHEY, CDR2 SVGAGI. V lost 4 bases to trimming and J lost 2 bases, with 12 bases between them. CDR3 size: 15 residues. The CDR3 loop reads CASSSGTLGNQPQHF. The CDR3 coding sequence is TGTGCCAGCAGTTCCGGGACACTGGGCAATCAGCCCCAGCATTTT.

The V and J genes are TRBV28 and TRBJ1-5; D uncertain. The V gene's germline CDR1 is MDHEN and CDR2 SYDVKM. The CDR3 spans 13 residues. V was pared by 7 bases and J by 6 bases, with 13 bases between. The CDR3 spells CASTVQAAQPQHF. The CDR3, as DNA: TGTGCCAGCACCGTCCAGGCCGCTCAGCCCCAGCATTTT. The full variable domain, in which reference TRBV28 and TRBJ1-5 provide the parts outside the CDR3, is DVKVTQSSRYLVKRTGEKVFLECVQDMDHENMFWYRQDPGLGLRLIYFSYDVKMKEKGDIPEGYSVSREKKERFSLILESASTNQTSMYLCASTVQAAQPQHFGDGTRLSIL.

For the CDR3, the DNA is TGTGCCAGCAGTGAATACGGGGGTCCGACAGATACGCAGTATTTT. This codes for CASSEYGGPTDTQYF. The J gene is TRBJ2-3, the V gene TRBV25-1; possible D gene TRBD2, 6 bases. Looked up from germline, CDR1 is MGHDK and CDR2 is SYGVNS. There are 15 residues in the CDR3. V was cut by 0 bases and J by 3 bases, with 10 bases left in between.

This chain connects TRBV2 to TRBJ1-5, with D hard to call. The CDR3 runs to 15 residues. V was cut by 4 bases and J by 0 bases, with 10 bases left in between. Germline values: CDR1 SNHLY, CDR2 FYNNEI. CDR3 nucleotide sequence: TGTGCCAGCAGTGGCAAGGGAATTAGCAATCAGCCCCAGCATTTT. It is translated as CASSGKGISNQPQHF.

V gene TRBV9 combines with J gene TRBJ2-1, with a weak D call TRBD1 (7 bases). The CDR3 is 17 amino acids. Trimming stripped 0 bases from V and 6 bases from J, with 19 bases between. CDR1 and CDR2 from the germline V gene are SGDLS and YYNGEE. CDR3 sequence reads: CASSVGSRGWEANEQFF. The CDR3 nucleotides are TGTGCCAGCAGCGTAGGATCCAGGGGGTGGGAGGCCAATGAGCAGTTCTTC.

V is TRBV16 and J is TRBJ2-7; 7 bases agree with TRBD1. Germline lookup yields CDR1 KGHSY and CDR2 FQNENV. The CDR3 spans 15 residues. Trimming took 2 bases from V and 0 from J; bases not matched to a gene: 4. The CDR3 coding sequence is TGTGCCAGCAGCCAACGGGGACAGACCTCCTACGAGCAGTACTTC. As protein: CASSQRGQTSYEQYF.

V gene TRBV2 combines with J gene TRBJ1-4; D is uncertain. Trimming took off 6 bases at V and 0 bases at J, with 8 bases between the two ends. Germline values: CDR1 SNHLY, CDR2 FYNNEI. The CDR3 has 14 amino acids. The CDR3 sequence: CASRLLATNEKLFF. The DNA of the CDR3 is TGTGCCAGCAGATTACTAGCAACTAATGAAAAACTGTTTTTT. The variable domain in full, completed from reference TRBV2 and TRBJ1-4, reads EPEVTQTPSHQVTQMGQEVILRCVPISNHLYFYWYRQILGQKVEFLVSFYNNEISEKSEIFDDQFSVERPDGSNFTLKIRSTKLEDSAMYFCASRLLATNEKLFFGSGTQLSVL.

The chain links TRBV6-2 or TRBV6-3 to TRBJ1-1; weak D call: TRBD1 (5 bases). Trimming removed 0 bases from V and 3 bases from J, with 17 bases in between. The CDR3 contains 17 residues. Germline loops: CDR1 MNHEY, CDR2 SVGEGT. CDR3 loop: CASSYSGQGIVHTEAFF. As DNA, the CDR3 is TGTGCCAGCAGTTACTCAGGTCAGGGTATTGTGCACACTGAAGCTTTCTTT.

The chain combines TRBV2 with TRBJ2-5; D might be TRBD2 (5 bases). Trimming shortened V by 6 bases and J by 2 bases, and 13 bases separated the two germline ends. The V gene's germline CDR1 is SNHLY and CDR2 FYNNEI. CDR3 length equals 14 residues. CDR3 in DNA: TGTGCCAGCAGCCCCACTAGTTGGCAAGAGACCCAGTACTTC. This encodes CASSPTSWQETQYF.

The rearrangement uses TRBV4-2 and TRBJ2-3, with 7 bases aligning to TRBD2. The V gene's germline CDR1 is LGHNA and CDR2 YNFKEQ. The CDR3 runs 17 residues. With V trimmed by 0 bases and J by 2 bases, 8 bases remained unmatched. The CDR3 protein is CASSQDTGTTHTDTQYF. CDR3 sequence (DNA): TGTGCCAGCAGCCAAGATACCGGGACTACCCACACAGATACGCAGTATTTT.

The chain uses TRBV29-1 and TRBJ1-1; D unclear. CDR1 SQVTM and CDR2 ANQGSEA come from the germline V gene. The ends were cut back, 2 bases at V and 7 bases at J, with 8 bases in the middle. The CDR3 contains 11 residues. CDR3 sequence: CSVETWGEAFF. CDR3 DNA sequence: TGCAGCGTTGAAACGTGGGGTGAAGCTTTCTTT.

The CDR3, as DNA: TGTGCCAGCAGCCAACAGGTCACAGATACGCAGTATTTT. Its protein is CASSQQVTDTQYF. The chain uses TRBV9 and TRBJ2-3, with D possibly being TRBD1 (5 bases). CDR1 is SGDLS and CDR2 is YYNGEE in the germline V gene. With 4 bases removed from V and 2 bases from J, the gap between germline ends came to 8 bases. The CDR3 runs to 13 residues.

The chain has TRBV6-1 and TRBJ2-1, with 10 positions matching TRBD1. This CDR3 contains 15 residues. Germline loops: CDR1 MNHNS, CDR2 SASEGT. V trimming: 3 bases; J trimming: 8 bases; junction bases outside the gene matches: 7. In nucleotides, the CDR3 is TGTGCCAGCAGTGACCATGGGACAGGGGCGGATGAGCAGTTCTTC. This encodes CASSDHGTGADEQFF.

This CDR3 is CASSLDRAVNTEAFF. DNA for the CDR3: TGTGCCAGCAGCTTAGACAGGGCGGTGAACACTGAAGCTTTCTTT. This rearrangement joins TRBV11-2 to TRBJ1-1; maybe TRBD1 (5 bases). Germline V gene data show CDR1 as SGHAT and CDR2 as FQNNGV. The CDR3 is 15 amino acids. V was pared by 0 bases and J by 0 bases, with 8 bases between.

This clone was seen a handful of times. The chain is built from TRBV5-1 and TRBJ2-3; D gene ambiguous. From germline, CDR1 is SGHRS and CDR2 YFSETQ. The CDR3 spans 16 residues. The V gene lost 4 bases and the J gene lost 3 bases, with 18 bases spanning the gap. CDR3 sequence reads: CASSRARADGTDTQYF. CDR3 DNA sequence: TGCGCCAGCAGCAGGGCTAGGGCGGATGGGACAGATACGCAGTATTTT.

The chain couples TRBV3-1 (or the pseudogene TRBV3-2) to TRBJ1-6, with TRBD1 as a possible D gene (5 bases). This CDR3 spans 16 amino acids. Germline assignment: CDR1 LGHDT and CDR2 YNNKEL (reference sequence). Trimming cost V 0 bases and J 10 bases, with 16 bases left between them. The CDR3 protein is CASSQDLAGPGSPLHF. CDR3 DNA: TGTGCCAGCAGCCAAGATCTTGCGGGGCCAGGGTCACCCCTCCACTTT.

The chain joins TRBV24-1 to TRBJ2-1; the D gene is possibly TRBD2 (5 bases). This CDR3 region has 15 residues. Germline CDR1 reads KGHDR; CDR2 reads SFDVKD. Trimming cost V 3 bases and J 4 bases, with 12 bases left between them. The CDR3 coding sequence is TGTGCCACCAGTGATCCATCCGGGGATTACAATGAGCAGTTCTTC. Amino acid sequence: CATSDPSGDYNEQFF.

V gene TRBV6-5 combines with J gene TRBJ1-2; 8 bases map to TRBD1. Germline values: CDR1 MNHEY, CDR2 SVGAGI. The CDR3 loop spans 15 amino acids. V was pared by 6 bases and J by 0 bases, with 6 bases of the junction left unmatched. CDR3 in DNA: TGTGCCAGCAGCAAGACAGGGGTAGCTAACTATGGCTACACCTTC. Amino acids: CASSKTGVANYGYTF.

This chain joins TRBV7-6 and TRBJ2-5; D might be TRBD1 (5 bases). Germline V CDR1 and CDR2: SGHVS, FNYEAQ. The V and J ends lost 4 bases and 1 base respectively, with 13 bases between them. The CDR3 consists of 15 residues. CDR3: CASSSTELGQETQYF. The CDR3 DNA follows: TGTGCCAGCAGCTCGACAGAGTTGGGCCAAGAGACCCAGTACTTC.

This CDR3 is CASRPDRVPETQYF. CDR3 nucleotides: TGTGCCAGCAGGCCCGACAGGGTCCCCGAGACCCAGTACTTC. The chain combines TRBV7-2 with TRBJ2-5; 7 positions match TRBD1. CDR3 length: 14 amino acids. Germline values: CDR1 SGHTA, CDR2 FQGNSA. The junction had 9 bases not matched to a gene; V was cut back by 6 bases and J by 5 bases.

This clone was observed a few times. This chain uses TRBV5-4 with TRBJ1-4, with D hard to call. Germline V gene sequence: CDR1 SGHNT, CDR2 YYREEE (reference sequence). Trimming pared 0 bases from V and 5 bases from J, leaving 8 bases between. There are 14 residues in the CDR3. The CDR3 is CASSLDLTNEKLFF. As DNA, the CDR3 is TGTGCCAGCAGCTTGGACCTCACAAATGAAAAACTGTTTTTT.

V gene TRBV7-8 combines with J gene TRBJ2-7, with D perhaps TRBD2 (5 bases). V lost 5 bases, J lost 5 bases, and 13 bases lay in between. CDR1 and CDR2 (germline): SGHVS, FQNEAQ. The CDR3 has 13 amino acids. The CDR3 sequence: CASSPESGHEQYF. The CDR3 coding sequence is TGTGCCAGCAGCCCCGAAAGCGGCCACGAGCAGTACTTC.

The rearrangement uses TRBV9 and TRBJ1-1; 8 bases fit TRBD1. Germline assignment: CDR1 SGDLS and CDR2 YYNGEE. V dropped 3 bases and J dropped 5; count of bases not matched to a gene: 9. The CDR3 has 15 amino acids. CDR3 loop: CASSETDRVGTEAFF. CDR3 nucleotides: TGTGCCAGCAGCGAAACGGACAGGGTGGGAACTGAAGCTTTCTTT.

The chain uses TRBV5-1 and TRBJ2-7; 9 bases line up with TRBD1. CDR1 and CDR2 (germline): SGHRS, YFSETQ. V was pared by 6 bases and J by 5 bases, with 12 bases of the junction left unmatched. This CDR3 spans 15 amino acids. The CDR3 nucleotides read TGCGCCAGCAAACAGGACAGGGGAGGCGTTGACGAGCAGTACTTC. Its protein is CASKQDRGGVDEQYF.